This is a list of T cell receptor beta chains from one sample in a study of blood T cell repertoires in COVID-19. Measured with immunoSEQ multiplex PCR; TCRdb has only the in-frame clones, and not every one. Of 110,000 to 150,000 clones listed, 80% to 90% are singletons. Sequences were obtained from peripheral blood. The origin of the receptors is a man aged 55 to 70 with active or convalescent COVID-19. The CDR3 runs from the conserved cysteine through the conserved F or W. The D gene is left open where the match is weak. Not every row has a clone size; where given, it reads once, few, many or a size class.

d_gene	v_gene	abundance	len	j_gene	CDR3nt	CDR3aa
NA	TRBV7-2	few	13	TRBJ1-2	TGTGCCAGCAGCTCCAAACGTTTCGGTGGCTACACCTTC	CASSSKRFGGYTF
TRBD1	TRBV5-5	NA	13	TRBJ1-2	TGTGCCAGCAGCTTGTTAGGGGGCACTGGCTACACCTTC	CASSLLGGTGYTF
TRBD1	TRBV6-2/TRBV6-3	NA	15	TRBJ1-2	TGTGCCAGCAGTTACTCGAGGGGACAGATTTATGGCTACACCTTC	CASSYSRGQIYGYTF
TRBD1	TRBV6-2/TRBV6-3	NA	14	TRBJ1-2	TGTGCCAGCAGTTTTGGGACAGTTAACTATGGCTACACCTTC	CASSFGTVNYGYTF
NA	TRBV2	NA	14	TRBJ1-6	TGTGCCAGCAGTAGGACAGTCCTTAATTCACCCCTCCACTTT	CASSRTVLNSPLHF
NA	TRBV12-5	NA	16	TRBJ2-1	TGTGCTAGTGGTTTGGTATTGAGTGGGCATGTCGATGAGCAGTTCTTC	CASGLVLSGHVDEQFF
TRBD1	TRBV6-2/TRBV6-3	NA	16	TRBJ2-1	TGTGCCAGCAGTGCGCACAGGGGCCTCGGGGTCGATGAGCAGTTCTTC	CASSAHRGLGVDEQFF
TRBD1	TRBV7-9	NA	15	TRBJ1-1	TGTGCCAGCAGCCCTAGACAGGGATCGAACACTGAAGCTTTCTTT	CASSPRQGSNTEAFF
TRBD2	TRBV19	once	16	TRBJ2-3	TGTGCCAGTAGTAGGACTAGCGGGATTGTCGCAGATACGCAGTATTTT	CASSRTSGIVADTQYF
NA	TRBV11-2	once	14	TRBJ1-5	TGTGCCAGCAGCTTCTCGGGCAGGGGTCAGCCCCAGCATTTT	CASSFSGRGQPQHF
TRBD1	TRBV19	NA	16	TRBJ1-5	TGTGCCAGTAGTGACAGGGAGGCCGTACGCAATCAGCCCCAGCATTTT	CASSDREAVRNQPQHF
NA	TRBV30	NA	13	TRBJ1-1	TGTGCCTGGATGGGTTGGAGGAACACTGAAGCTTTCTTT	CAWMGWRNTEAFF